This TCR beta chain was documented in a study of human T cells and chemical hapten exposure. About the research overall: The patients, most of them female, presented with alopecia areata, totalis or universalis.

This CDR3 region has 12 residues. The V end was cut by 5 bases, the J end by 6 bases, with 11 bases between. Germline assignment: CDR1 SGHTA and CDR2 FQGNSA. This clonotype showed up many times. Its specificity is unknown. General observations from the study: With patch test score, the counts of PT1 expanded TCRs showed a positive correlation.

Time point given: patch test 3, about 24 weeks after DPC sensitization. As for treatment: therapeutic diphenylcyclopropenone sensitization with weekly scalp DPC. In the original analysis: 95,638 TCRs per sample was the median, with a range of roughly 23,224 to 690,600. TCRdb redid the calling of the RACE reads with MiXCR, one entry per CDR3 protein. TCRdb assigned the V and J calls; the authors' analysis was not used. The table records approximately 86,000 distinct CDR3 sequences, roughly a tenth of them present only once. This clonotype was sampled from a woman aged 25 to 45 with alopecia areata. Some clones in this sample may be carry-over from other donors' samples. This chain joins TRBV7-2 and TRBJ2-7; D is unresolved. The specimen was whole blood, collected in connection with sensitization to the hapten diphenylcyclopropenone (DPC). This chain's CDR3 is CASSLTPGEQYF. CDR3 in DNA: TGTGCCAGCAGCCTGACCCCGGGCGAGCAGTACTTC.